Presented here are 23 T cell receptor beta chains from one specimen sequenced in a study of blood T cell repertoires in COVID-19. Measured with immunoSEQ multiplex PCR; TCRdb has only the in-frame clones, and not every one. The sample shows just under 40,000 clones, approximately 85% of them seen only once. The material sequenced was peripheral blood. Source of these receptors: a human donor in a cohort sampled during active COVID-19.

The chain carries TRBV19 and TRBJ1-5, with 7 nucleotides matching TRBD1. V was clipped by 10 bases and J by 8 bases; unmatched bases: 11. Germline V lookup: CDR1 LNHDA, CDR2 SQIVND (reference sequence). The CDR3 runs 13 residues. CDR3 coding DNA: TGTGCCACCAAGGACAGGCCGGCGGAGCCCCAGCATTTT. Translation: CATKDRPAEPQHF. Using reference TRBV19 and TRBJ1-5 for the parts outside the CDR3, the full variable domain is DGGITQSPKYLFRKEGQNVTLSCEQNLNHDAMYWYRQDPGQGLRLIYYSQIVNDFQKGDIAEGYSVSREKKESFPLTVTSAQKNPTAFYLCATKDRPAEPQHFGDGTRLSIL.

The rearrangement uses TRBV4-1 and TRBJ2-7, with D uncertain. Germline assignment: CDR1 MGHRA and CDR2 YSYEKL. V shed 0 bases and J shed 2 bases, with 5 bases lying between them. This CDR3 contains 13 residues. The CDR3 reads CASSQDIPYEQYF. The CDR3 DNA is TGCGCCAGCAGCCAAGATATCCCCTACGAGCAGTACTTC.

This chain connects TRBV5-4 to TRBJ2-1; 8 bases are a match to TRBD2. Trimming took 3 bases from V and 3 from J; bases not matched to a gene: 2. This CDR3 is 14 amino acids long. The germline CDR1 and CDR2 sequences are SGHNT and YYREEE (reference sequence). CDR3 bases: TGTGCCAGCAGCTCGACTAGCGACTACAATGAGCAGTTCTTC. Translation: CASSSTSDYNEQFF.

The V and J genes are TRBV5-1 and TRBJ1-2; TRBD1 is a possible D gene (5 bases). Trimming shortened V by 5 bases and J by 3 bases, and 17 bases separated the two germline ends. Germline V CDR1 and CDR2: SGHRS, YFSETQ. CDR3 size: 15 residues. Here the CDR3 reads CASSQGGGNDYGYTF. In DNA form, the CDR3 reads TGCGCCAGCAGTCAGGGCGGGGGAAACGACTATGGCTACACCTTC.

The chain recombines TRBV9 with TRBJ2-3; D perhaps matches TRBD2 (7 bases). Trimming took off 3 bases at V and 6 bases at J, with 11 bases between the two ends. CDR1 and CDR2 (germline): SGDLS, YYNGEE. The CDR3 contains 13 residues. Here the CDR3 reads CASSDREGDTQYF. The CDR3 DNA reads TGTGCCAGCAGCGACAGGGAGGGGGATACGCAGTATTTT.

DNA for the CDR3: TGTGCTAGTCCAAAAGACCGGATCACGAGGGGCACAGATACGCAGTATTTT. It yields the protein CASPKDRITRGTDTQYF. This chain joins TRBV7-7 and TRBJ2-3; possible D gene TRBD2, 5 bases. This CDR3 has 17 residues. Germline CDR1 and CDR2: SSHAT and FNYEAQ (reference sequence).

This chain connects TRBV5-4 to TRBJ1-1, with a possible D match to TRBD1 (6 bases). The CDR3 extends over 14 amino acids. The germline V and J ends were trimmed by 0 bases and 5 bases, with 11 bases remaining between them. Germline V gene lookup returns CDR1 SGHNT and CDR2 YYREEE (reference sequence). Here the CDR3 reads CASSLAHQGTEAFF. In nucleotides, the CDR3 is TGTGCCAGCAGCTTGGCCCATCAGGGGACTGAAGCTTTCTTT.

This chain connects TRBV7-8 to TRBJ2-3; 7 nucleotides agree with TRBD2. Trimming removed 1 base from V and 0 bases from J; junction bases left unmatched: 4. The CDR3 is 16 residues long. Germline V gene sequence: CDR1 SGHVS, CDR2 FQNEAQ. The CDR3 DNA follows: TGTGCCAGCAGCTTAGGCGGGGGAGCTAGCACAGATACGCAGTATTTT. Its protein is CASSLGGGASTDTQYF.

This chain joins TRBV7-8 and TRBJ2-7; maybe TRBD2 (5 bases). The V and J ends lost 5 bases and 3 bases respectively, with 8 bases between them. This CDR3 has 12 residues. Germline CDR1 SGHVS, CDR2 FQNEAQ. CDR3 DNA sequence: TGTGCCAGCAGCACCGGGGTCTACGAGCAGTACTTC. Protein sequence: CASSTGVYEQYF.

The rearrangement uses TRBV2 and TRBJ2-1; 10 nucleotides align to TRBD1. J was trimmed by 10 bases and V by 6 bases; bases with no gene match: 9. This CDR3 spans 14 amino acids. The V gene's germline CDR1 is SNHLY and CDR2 FYNNEI. The CDR3 is CASRLGQGSNEQFF. The CDR3 region has the DNA TGTGCCAGCAGGCTGGGACAGGGGAGCAACGAGCAGTTCTTC. The full variable domain, with the rest looked up from reference TRBV2 and TRBJ2-1, is EPEVTQTPSHQVTQMGQEVILRCVPISNHLYFYWYRQILGQKVEFLVSFYNNEISEKSEIFDDQFSVERPDGSNFTLKIRSTKLEDSAMYFCASRLGQGSNEQFFGPGTRLTVL.

The chain has TRBV10-3 and TRBJ1-1; D is undetermined. The CDR3 has 14 amino acids. Germline V gives CDR1 ENHRY, CDR2 SYGVKD. Trimming took 6 bases from V and 2 from J, leaving 13 bases between them. Here the CDR3 reads CAISRGRENTEAFF. The CDR3 DNA sequence: TGTGCCATCAGCCGAGGTCGGGAAAACACTGAAGCTTTCTTT.

The rearrangement links TRBV3-1 (or the pseudogene TRBV3-2) to TRBJ1-2, with 9 bases lining up with TRBD1. Germline V gives CDR1 LGHDT, CDR2 YNNKEL (reference sequence). CDR3 length: 15 residues. V was clipped by 3 bases and J by 0 bases; unmatched bases: 2. The CDR3 sequence: CASSQGTGTNYGYTF. The CDR3 DNA is TGTGCCAGCAGCCAGGGGACAGGGACTAACTATGGCTACACCTTC.

The chain has TRBV7-2 and TRBJ1-1; D is perhaps TRBD1 (5 bases). V gave up 3 bases and J gave up 5 bases, with 22 bases separating them. Germline V CDR1 and CDR2: SGHTA, FQGNSA. The CDR3 length is 17 residues. CDR3: CASSFLGGGGRKTEAFF. The DNA of the CDR3 is TGTGCCAGCAGCTTCTTAGGTGGCGGGGGTCGGAAGACTGAAGCTTTCTTT.

Relative to its sample, this clone is medium-sized. The rearrangement links TRBV4-2 to TRBJ1-2; 7 positions agree with TRBD1. CDR1 is LGHNA, CDR2 YNFKEQ, per germline. CDR3 length equals 15 residues. The V gene end was trimmed by 1 base and the J gene end by 2 bases; junction bases not matched to a gene: 4. CDR3 amino acids: CASSQAGGQNYGYTF. The CDR3 region has the DNA TGTGCCAGCAGCCAAGCCGGGGGACAGAACTATGGCTACACCTTC.

The table lists this clone with a few counts. The rearrangement uses TRBV9 and TRBJ1-6; perhaps TRBD1 as D (5 bases). The germline CDR1 and CDR2 sequences are SGDLS and YYNGEE. The length of the CDR3 is 14 residues. Trimming pared 0 bases from V and 5 bases from J, leaving 6 bases between. This chain's CDR3 is CASSVGRDNSPLHF. The CDR3 region has the DNA TGTGCCAGCAGCGTAGGCAGGGATAATTCACCCCTCCACTTT. Full variable domain (rest looked up from reference TRBV9 and TRBJ1-6): DSGVTQTPKHLITATGQRVTLRCSPRSGDLSVYWYQQSLDQGLQFLIQYYNGEERAKGNILERFSAQQFPDLHSELNLSSLELGDSALYFCASSVGRDNSPLHFGNGTRLTVT.

This chain connects TRBV9 to TRBJ2-5, with D perhaps TRBD1 (6 bases). V gave up 4 bases and J gave up 1 base, with 14 bases separating them. The CDR3 runs to 15 residues. Germline CDR1 SGDLS, CDR2 YYNGEE. The CDR3 DNA reads TGTGCCAGCAGCCCTCAAACAGGGTTCCAAGAGACCCAGTACTTC. This sequence encodes CASSPQTGFQETQYF.

The J gene is TRBJ2-2, the V gene TRBV11-2, with TRBD2 identical over 15 bases. After removal of 1 base from V and 7 bases from J, the junction contained 1 base not matched to a gene. CDR1 and CDR2 from the germline V gene are SGHAT and FQNNGV. This CDR3 comprises 16 residues. CDR3 in DNA: TGTGCCAGCAGCTTAGCGGGACTAGCGGGAGGCGGGGAGCTGTTTTTT. Protein: CASSLAGLAGGGELFF.

The rearrangement links TRBV18 to TRBJ1-1, with 9 positions matching TRBD1. V was clipped by 4 bases and J by 0 bases; unmatched bases: 6. The CDR3 extends over 16 amino acids. Germline V lookup: CDR1 KGHSH, CDR2 LQKENI. CDR3 in DNA: TGTGCCAGCTCACAGAGACAGGGGGGAATGAACACTGAAGCTTTCTTT. This gives the protein CASSQRQGGMNTEAFF.

This clone was recorded only once. The chain carries TRBV18 and TRBJ2-3; 7 bases are a match to TRBD2. Germline-derived CDR1 and CDR2 are KGHSH and LQKENI. The ends lost 4 bases at V and 7 bases at J; junction bases unmatched: 11. The CDR3 consists of 15 residues. Written as DNA, the CDR3 is TGTGCCAGCTCACTCCCCGGGACTACCCGTAATACGCAGTATTTT. It codes for CASSLPGTTRNTQYF.

The chain has TRBV4-2 and TRBJ2-1; 7 nucleotides align to TRBD2. The CDR3 is made up of 16 amino acids. Germline V gene sequence: CDR1 LGHNA, CDR2 YNFKEQ. The V segment lost 0 bases and the J segment 8 bases; nucleotides outside the gene matches: 10. The CDR3 bases are TGTGCCAGCAGCCAAGAGCTACCGACTAGCCTGTATGAGCAGTTCTTC. It is translated as CASSQELPTSLYEQFF.

The chain carries TRBV7-2 and TRBJ2-1; 7 bases agree with TRBD1. Germline V gene lookup returns CDR1 SGHTA and CDR2 FQGNSA. The CDR3 spans 13 residues. The V and J ends lost 5 bases and 6 bases, in that order; junction bases with no gene match: 4. CDR3 residues: CASSRTGPNEQFF. The DNA of the CDR3 is TGTGCCAGCAGCCGGACAGGTCCCAATGAGCAGTTCTTC. The whole variable domain, filled in from reference TRBV7-2 and TRBJ2-1, reads GAGVSQSPSNKVTEKGKDVELRCDPISGHTALYWYRQSLGQGLEFLIYFQGNSAPDKSGLPSDRFSAERTGGSVSTLTIQRTQQEDSAVYLCASSRTGPNEQFFGPGTRLTVL.

The rearrangement uses TRBV6-5 and TRBJ1-2, with 8 positions matching TRBD1. This CDR3 is 13 amino acids long. J lost 2 bases, V lost 6 bases, and 2 bases had no gene match. CDR1 is MNHEY and CDR2 is SVGAGI in the germline V gene. The DNA for the CDR3 is TGTGCCAGCAGACGGACAGGGAACTATGGCTACACCTTC. Translated: CASRRTGNYGYTF.

The rearrangement uses TRBV5-4 and TRBJ1-1; D is perhaps TRBD1 (5 bases). Trimming stripped 0 bases from V and 2 bases from J, with 8 bases between. The CDR3 has 14 amino acids. From germline, CDR1 is SGHNT and CDR2 YYREEE (reference sequence). In DNA, the CDR3 is TGTGCCAGCAGCTTGGCCAGGGCAAACACTGAAGCTTTCTTT. Translating it yields CASSLARANTEAFF.